This T cell receptor beta chain was profiled in a study of cytomegalovirus exposure and HLA in healthy donors. Study-level results: In the analysis, some V segments, TRBV6-2 and TRBV6-3 included, were excluded as indistinguishable.

Germline V gene data show CDR1 as MDHEN and CDR2 as SYDVKM. After removal of 6 bases from V and 2 bases from J, the junction contained 10 bases not matched to a gene. The CDR3 sequence is 15 residues long. On this clone: Its specificity is not known.

Healthy bone marrow donors made up the cohort. The PCR was carried out with 60 Vbeta primers and 13 Jbeta primers. Clones were sequenced by immunoSEQ multiplex PCR, and TCRdb holds only the in-frame ones, with some missing. The repertoire holds approximately 100,000 clones, with less than 85% as singletons. V gene TRBV28 combines with J gene TRBJ2-7; 7 bases map to TRBD1. The source of this sequence is a man aged 55 to 70 in good health and CMV-seronegative. Specimen: PBMCs. CDR3: CASRLTGKPPYEQYV. In nucleotides, the CDR3 is TGTGCCAGCAGGTTGACAGGGAAACCCCCCTACGAGCAGTACGTC.